This T cell receptor beta chain is from a study of T cells expressing NK-cell markers. Looking at the study overall: Sorted T-cell subsets CD3+CD56+NKG2C+, CD3+CD56+NKG2C- and CD3+CD56-NKG2C+ were TCR beta-sequenced. Seropositivity for HCMV was found in seven of the eight sequenced donors, with one seronegative.

Findings and caveats of the study: Of the CD8+ T cells in six or seven donors, about 1.0-7.5% belonged to dominant NKG2C+ clonotypes.

Generation of TCR beta cDNA was performed by 5'RACE template switching incorporating UMIs. TCRdb re-called the 5' RACE reads and gives one entry per CDR3 protein, without DNA. The repertoire table contains about 460,000 distinct CDR3 sequences. The V gene's germline CDR1 is LGHDT and CDR2 YNNKEL (reference sequence). The CDR3 has 15 residues. In the case of this clonotype: Its antigen is unknown.

The receptor comes from a woman in her forties or fifties in good health. The V gene is TRBV3-1, the J gene TRBJ2-3; TCRdb names TRBD2, which stays unverified in the absence of DNA. The sequenced sample was blood T cells: a sorted CD56 or NKG2C T cell subset, CD4+ or CD8+ T cells, or bulk PBMC T cells (not recorded which). This CDR3 reads CASSQGGLNTDTQYF.